A selection of T cell receptor beta chains follows, all from one sample in a study of cytomegalovirus exposure and HLA in healthy donors. This table comes from immunoSEQ multiplex PCR, and its TCRdb copy is limited to in-frame clones, with some not included. This repertoire includes 150,000 to 200,000 clones. Sequencing was performed on PBMCs. These TCRs come from a woman between 18 and 29 years old in good health and CMV-seropositive. CDR3s include the opening cysteine and the closing phenylalanine or tryptophan. A D gene is named only where the DNA matches it firmly.

D gene	V gene	J gene	CDR3 protein	CDR3 DNA
.	TRBV27	TRBJ2-2	CASSRGTKLFF	TGTGCCAGCAGCCGTGGGACAAAGCTGTTTTTT
.	TRBV5-5	TRBJ2-1	CASSPGQKIRDNEQFF	TGTGCCAGCAGCCCCGGACAGAAAATTAGGGACAATGAGCAGTTCTTC
TRBD1	TRBV19	TRBJ1-4	CASSIGSGQGLIEKLFF	TGTGCCAGTAGTATAGGATCGGGACAGGGGTTAATCGAAAAACTGTTTTTT
.	TRBV7-8	TRBJ1-2	CASSFRVSYGYTF	TGTGCCAGCAGCTTTAGAGTTTCCTATGGCTACACCTTC
.	TRBV7-2	TRBJ1-3	CASSLAGASSGNTIYF	TGTGCCAGCAGCTTAGCTGGAGCATCGTCTGGAAACACCATATATTTT
.	TRBV12-5	TRBJ1-1	CASGAQTGGWALNTEAFF	TGTGCTAGTGGAGCGCAGACAGGTGGTTGGGCCCTGAACACTGAAGCTTTCTTT
TRBD2	TRBV29-1	TRBJ2-5	CSVGSGIETQYF	TGCAGCGTTGGGAGCGGGATCGAGACCCAGTACTTC
TRBD1	TRBV7-9	TRBJ2-7	CASSFDRAYEQYF	TGTGCCAGCAGCTTTGACAGGGCCTACGAGCAGTACTTC
TRBD2	TRBV7-9	TRBJ2-7	CASSLGPASGPFF	TGTGCCAGCAGCTTAGGTCCGGCTAGCGGCCCGTTCTTC
.	TRBV5-1	TRBJ2-5	CASSGLLQETQYF	TGCGCCAGTTCGGGACTCCTCCAAGAGACCCAGTACTTC
.	TRBV5-1	TRBJ2-6	CASSRIKAQGPSGANVLTF	TGCGCCAGCAGTCGGATAAAGGCACAGGGACCCTCTGGGGCCAACGTCCTGACTTTC
.	TRBV15	TRBJ2-7	CATSRSAGVGYEQYF	TGTGCCACCAGCAGATCCGCAGGGGTCGGCTACGAGCAGTACTTC
TRBD2	TRBV12-5	TRBJ2-1	CASGLDPRVAGSYNEQFF	TGTGCTAGTGGTTTGGACCCGAGGGTAGCGGGCTCCTACAATGAGCAGTTCTTC
TRBD1	TRBV28	TRBJ2-3	CASSSVGTGPQYF	TGTGCCAGCAGTAGCGTAGGGACAGGTCCGCAGTATTTT
TRBD1	TRBV7-9	TRBJ2-1	CASSPSDRGNNEQFF	TGTGCCAGCAGCCCGAGCGACAGGGGCAACAATGAGCAGTTCTTC
.	TRBV18	TRBJ2-7	CASSGGPQEAYEQYF	TGTGCCAGCTCAGGGGGCCCTCAGGAAGCCTACGAGCAGTACTTC
TRBD1	TRBV5-1	TRBJ2-5	CASSVEGQARETQYF	TGCGCCAGCAGCGTCGAAGGACAGGCCCGTGAGACCCAGTACTTC
.	TRBV27	TRBJ1-6	CASSFGTLNNSPLHF	TGTGCCAGCAGTTTCGGGACACTTAATAATTCACCCCTCCACTTT
.	TRBV18	TRBJ2-3	CASSPAGMSTDTQYF	TGTGCCAGCTCACCAGCGGGGATGAGCACAGATACGCAGTATTTT
TRBD1	TRBV6-1	TRBJ2-7	CASTRQGPTYEQYF	TGTGCCAGCACTAGACAGGGGCCCACCTACGAGCAGTACTTC
TRBD1	TRBV18	TRBJ1-1	CASSSGTGAVGTEAFF	TGTGCCAGCTCGTCCGGGACAGGGGCGGTGGGCACTGAAGCTTTCTTT
.	TRBV30	TRBJ1-2	CAWSVLGGKDGYTF	TGTGCCTGGAGTGTACTGGGGGGTAAGGATGGCTACACCTTC
TRBD1	TRBV15	TRBJ2-5	CATSRDRTGGETQYF	TGTGCCACCAGCAGAGATCGTACAGGGGGAGAGACCCAGTACTTC
TRBD2	TRBV7-9	TRBJ2-3	CASSLALAGGTDTQYF	TGTGCCAGCAGCCTAGCTCTAGCGGGAGGTACAGATACGCAGTATTTT
.	TRBV2	TRBJ1-6	CASTGGTINSPLHF	TGTGCCAGCACGGGGGGTACTATTAATTCACCCCTCCACTTT
.	TRBV5-6	TRBJ1-1	CASSFFQEGTEAFF	TGTGCCAGCAGCTTTTTCCAGGAGGGGACTGAAGCTTTCTTT
.	TRBV25-1	TRBJ2-7	CASSEYNGVEQYF	TGTGCCAGCAGTGAATATAACGGGGTTGAGCAGTACTTC
TRBD2	TRBV6-5	TRBJ2-2	CASRVAGVAGELFF	TGTGCCAGCCGGGTAGCGGGGGTCGCCGGGGAGCTGTTTTTT